This T cell receptor (beta chain) was retrieved from a study of blood T cell repertoires in COVID-19. Looking at the study overall: Acute-phase and convalescent COVID-19 samples originated in the United States, Italy and Spain. From T cells, B-cell-depleted T cells, or PBMCs came the material, which was cDNA or gDNA.

The V segment lost 4 bases and the J segment 2 bases; nucleotides outside the gene matches: 0. Germline V gene data show CDR1 as LGHDT and CDR2 as YNNKEL (reference sequence). The CDR3 consists of 13 residues. Libraries were prepared by immunoSEQ multiplex PCR; TCRdb keeps only in-frame clonotypes and omits some of them. Of some 99,000 clones listed, more than 65% are singletons. The sample consisted of peripheral blood. The V gene is TRBV3-1 (or the pseudogene TRBV3-2), the J gene TRBJ2-7, with 9 bases identical to TRBD2. The sequence was collected from a woman older than 75 with active or convalescent COVID-19. In DNA form, the CDR3 reads TGTGCCAGCAGCCTAGCGGGAGCCTACGAGCAGTACTTC. Translating it yields CASSLAGAYEQYF.